This TCR beta chain came from a study of CD8+ T cells in alopecia areata. The wider study: Administration of oral tofacitinib to treated patients was at 5 to 10 mg twice daily. Study-level points and caveats: Administration of tofacitinib significantly diminished scalp clonality and expanded CD8+ clones within the top 100. It was observed that many expanded lesional clones persisted in scalp and blood during tofacitinib.

The CDR3 covers 12 residues. The germline gives CDR1 GTSNPN, CDR2 SVGIG (reference sequence). V was cut by 1 base and J by 3 bases, with 6 bases left in between. Indicated treatment: oral pan-JAK inhibitor, 5-10 mg twice daily. Extracted RNA was reverse transcribed, and the resulting cDNA served as sequencing template. Here immunoSEQ multiplex PCR was the method, and the copy in TCRdb shows in-frame clones only, minus some. In the table there are 150,000 to 200,000 clones, around three fifths of which are singletons. A remark on this clone: Its target is not known.

The V and J genes are TRBV30 and TRBJ1-1, with D uncertain. This clonotype was obtained from a human donor with alopecia areata. The sample in question was CD4+ T cells sorted from blood, obtained at week 24, from a patient treated with tofacitinib. CDR3: CAWSASDTEAFF. The CDR3, as DNA: TGTGCCTGGAGTGCGTCGGACACTGAAGCTTTCTTT.